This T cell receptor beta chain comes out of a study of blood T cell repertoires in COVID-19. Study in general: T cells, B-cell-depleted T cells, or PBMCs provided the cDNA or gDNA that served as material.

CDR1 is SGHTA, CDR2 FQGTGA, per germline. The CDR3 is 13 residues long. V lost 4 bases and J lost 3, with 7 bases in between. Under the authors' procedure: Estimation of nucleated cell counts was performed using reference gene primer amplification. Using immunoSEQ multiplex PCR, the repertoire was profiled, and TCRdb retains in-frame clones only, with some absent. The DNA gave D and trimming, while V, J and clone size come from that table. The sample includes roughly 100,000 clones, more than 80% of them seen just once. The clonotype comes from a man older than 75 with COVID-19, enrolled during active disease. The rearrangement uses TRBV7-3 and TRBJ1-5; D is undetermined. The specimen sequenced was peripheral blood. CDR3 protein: CASSSSPNQPQHF. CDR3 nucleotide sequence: TGTGCCAGCAGCTCCTCCCCCAATCAGCCCCAGCATTTT.